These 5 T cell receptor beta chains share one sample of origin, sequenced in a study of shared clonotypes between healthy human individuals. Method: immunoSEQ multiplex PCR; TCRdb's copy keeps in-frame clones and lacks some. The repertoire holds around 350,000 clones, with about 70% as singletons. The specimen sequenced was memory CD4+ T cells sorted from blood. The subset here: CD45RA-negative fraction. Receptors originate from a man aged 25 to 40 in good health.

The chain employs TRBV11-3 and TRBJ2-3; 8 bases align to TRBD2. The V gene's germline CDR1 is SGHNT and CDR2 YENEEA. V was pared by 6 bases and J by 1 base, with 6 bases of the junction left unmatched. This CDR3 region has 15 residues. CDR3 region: CASRGAGVGTDTQYF. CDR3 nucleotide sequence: TGTGCCAGCAGGGGAGCGGGAGTCGGCACAGATACGCAGTATTTT. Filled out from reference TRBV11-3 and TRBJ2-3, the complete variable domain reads EAGVVQSPRYKIIEKKQPVAFWCNPISGHNTLYWYLQNLGQGPELLIRYENEEAVDDSQLPKDRFSAERLKGVDSTLKIQPAELGDSAVYLCASRGAGVGTDTQYFGPGTRLTVL.

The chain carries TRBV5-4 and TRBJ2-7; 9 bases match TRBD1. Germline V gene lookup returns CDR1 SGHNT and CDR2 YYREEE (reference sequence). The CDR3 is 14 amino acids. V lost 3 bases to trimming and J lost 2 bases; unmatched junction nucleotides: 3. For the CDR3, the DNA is TGTGCCAGCAGCTCGGGACAGGGTACCTACGAGCAGTACTTC. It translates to CASSSGQGTYEQYF.

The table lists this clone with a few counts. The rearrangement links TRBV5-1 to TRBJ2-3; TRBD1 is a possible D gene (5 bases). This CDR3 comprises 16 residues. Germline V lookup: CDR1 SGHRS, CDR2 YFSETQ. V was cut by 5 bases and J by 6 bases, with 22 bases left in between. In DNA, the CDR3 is TGCGCCAGCAGGCTTGGAGTCCAGGGTGGGTCGGATACGCAGTATTTT. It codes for CASRLGVQGGSDTQYF.

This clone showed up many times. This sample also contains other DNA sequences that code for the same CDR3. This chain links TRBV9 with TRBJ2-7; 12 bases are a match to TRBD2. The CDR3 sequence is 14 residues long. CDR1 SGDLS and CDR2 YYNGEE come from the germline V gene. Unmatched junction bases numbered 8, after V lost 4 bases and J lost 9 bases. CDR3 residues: CASSSRTSGAGQYF. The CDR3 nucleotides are TGTGCCAGCAGCTCGAGGACTAGCGGGGCCGGGCAGTACTTC.

CDR3 in DNA: TGTGCCAGCAGCTCCGCCCCCCATGGCTACACCTTC. Translated, it gives CASSSAPHGYTF. This sequence joins TRBV7-7 and TRBJ1-2, with D unresolved. This CDR3 contains 12 residues. The V and J ends lost 4 bases and 6 bases respectively, with 9 bases between them. Germline-derived CDR1 and CDR2 are SSHAT and FNYEAQ (reference sequence).